This passage covers 15 T cell receptor beta chains from one sample sequenced in a study of CD8 T cells in ankylosing spondylitis. TCRdb recomputed calls from the 5' RACE reads with MiXCR, one row per CDR3 protein. The sample has 250,000 to 300,000 distinct CDR3 sequences, 20% seen once. Sequenced sample: blood, either unsorted or a sorted T cell fraction (not recorded which). These receptor sequences come from a male donor with ankylosing spondylitis or in good health (not recorded which).

This chain joins TRBV6-2 or TRBV6-3 and TRBJ1-2; D is possibly TRBD1 (6 bases). CDR3 length equals 13 residues. Trimming cost V 6 bases and J 6 bases, with 14 bases left between them. The germline gives CDR1 MNHEY, CDR2 SVGEGT. CDR3 region: CASSPQGRNGYTF. Here the CDR3 DNA reads TGTGCCAGCAGCCCACAGGGTAGGAATGGCTACACCTTC.

This clonotype showed up just a few times. V usage is TRBV5-1 and J usage is TRBJ2-6; no clear D gene. Trimming left V 1 base short and J 0 bases short, with 5 bases between. CDR1 and CDR2 (germline): SGHRS, YFSETQ. The CDR3 consists of 15 residues. CDR3 residues: CASSLTTSGANVLTF. The CDR3 coding sequence is TGCGCCAGCAGCTTGACCACCTCTGGGGCCAACGTCCTGACTTTC.

This clonotype was seen more than once but under ten times. The rearrangement uses TRBV6-2 or TRBV6-3 and TRBJ2-1, with TRBD2 matching 9 bases. Germline assignment: CDR1 MNHEY and CDR2 SVGEGT. Unmatched junction bases numbered 8, after V lost 6 bases and J lost 8 bases. The CDR3 has 14 residues. CDR3 bases: TGTGCCAGCAGCGTAGCGGGAGTTTACTATGAGCAGTTCTTC. Its translation is CASSVAGVYYEQFF.

The chain recombines TRBV21-1 with TRBJ2-7; no DNA check was done on the table's D call, TRBD1. TRBV21-1 is an annotated pseudogene. The CDR3 covers 19 residues. CDR3 amino acids: CASSKEGTGALTSSYEQYV. The DNA for the CDR3 is TGTGCCAGCAGCAAAGAAGGGACAGGAGCCCTTACCAGCTCCTACGAGCAGTACGTC.

The V and J genes are TRBV2 and TRBJ2-5; the D gene could be TRBD1 or TRBD2 (5 bases each). Germline CDR1 reads SNHLY; CDR2 reads FYNNEI. V shed 6 bases and J shed 1 base, with 18 bases lying between them. The CDR3 consists of 16 residues. The CDR3 bases are TGTGCCAGCAGGAGACTACTCTCGGGGCGCCAAGAGACCCAGTACTTC. As protein: CASRRLLSGRQETQYF.

J is TRBJ2-7 and V is TRBV20-1; 8 bases map to TRBD1. J gave up 3 bases and V 2 bases, and 6 bases lay outside the gene matches. In germline, CDR1 is DFQATT, CDR2 SNEGSKA (reference sequence). This CDR3 has 14 amino acids. The CDR3 protein is CSARTPGGNYEQYV. In DNA form, the CDR3 reads TGCAGTGCTAGAACACCAGGGGGCAACTACGAGCAGTACGTC.

The chain combines TRBV27 with TRBJ2-1, with D unclear. The V gene's germline CDR1 is MNHEY and CDR2 SMNVEV (reference sequence). The CDR3 spans 13 residues. Trimming pared 7 bases from V and 4 bases from J, leaving 11 bases between. The CDR3 nucleotides are TGTGCCAGCATCCCTCTGGGATACAATGAGCAGTTCTTC. This sequence encodes CASIPLGYNEQFF.

This clonotype was picked up a small number of times. The V gene is TRBV27, the J gene TRBJ2-1; D is ambiguous. V lost 2 bases, J lost 0 bases, and 11 bases lay in between. Germline values: CDR1 MNHEY, CDR2 SMNVEV (reference sequence). The CDR3 loop spans 16 amino acids. The DNA for the CDR3 is TGTGCCAGCAGTTTAATGCCTACGAGCTCCTACAATGAGCAGTTCTTC. Protein sequence: CASSLMPTSSYNEQFF.

Ten or more counts support this clonotype. The chain is built from TRBV3-1 and TRBJ1-5, with a possible D match to TRBD1 (6 bases). Germline V gives CDR1 LGHDT, CDR2 YNNKEL (reference sequence). V was trimmed by 2 bases and J by 1 base, leaving 6 bases between them. The CDR3 totals 14 residues. CDR3 residues: CASSQTGSNQPQHF. In nucleotides, the CDR3 is TGTGCCAGCAGCCAAACAGGGAGCAATCAGCCCCAGCATTTT.

Only a few counts were recorded for this clonotype. CDR3 region: CASSVEDRRSNTIYF. For the CDR3, the DNA is TGTGCCAGCAGCGTAGAAGACAGGCGGAGTAACACCATATATTTT. The chain recombines TRBV9 with TRBJ1-3; tentative D call: TRBD1 (6 bases). V was pared by 0 bases and J by 7 bases, with 14 bases between. The germline V gene encodes CDR1 SGDLS and CDR2 YYNGEE. The CDR3 has 15 residues.

The chain joins TRBV19 to TRBJ1-4; the D is unclear. Germline V gene sequence: CDR1 LNHDA, CDR2 SQIVND (reference sequence). The germline V and J ends were trimmed by 5 bases and 5 bases, with 12 bases remaining between them. CDR3 length equals 14 residues. The CDR3 loop is CASSPTQSNEKLFF. For the CDR3, the DNA is TGTGCCAGTAGTCCGACACAGAGCAATGAAAAACTGTTTTTT.

The rearrangement uses TRBV7-2 and TRBJ1-2; D remains unclear. This CDR3 comprises 15 residues. V was cut by 1 base and J by 2 bases, with 11 bases left in between. The germline gives CDR1 SGHTA, CDR2 FQGNSA. CDR3 sequence reads: CASSLGEGRNYGYTF. DNA for the CDR3: TGTGCCAGCAGCTTAGGCGAAGGTCGAAACTATGGCTACACCTTC.

This sequence joins TRBV5-1 and TRBJ2-1; TRBD1 or TRBD2 may be the D gene (5 bases each). Trimming pared 5 bases from V and 1 base from J, leaving 13 bases between. CDR1 is SGHRS and CDR2 is YFSETQ in the germline V gene. The CDR3 covers 15 residues. The CDR3 is CASRAGTASYNEQFF. The DNA for the CDR3 is TGCGCCAGCAGGGCCGGGACGGCTTCCTACAATGAGCAGTTCTTC.

This clonotype came up many times. The chain employs TRBV7-3 and TRBJ1-1; D might be TRBD1 (5 bases). This CDR3 comprises 11 residues. Germline V lookup: CDR1 SGHTA, CDR2 FQGTGA. The V and J ends lost 6 bases and 7 bases respectively, with 9 bases between them. The CDR3 DNA is TGTGCCAGCAGGCTTGACAGTGAAGCTTTCTTT. Amino acids: CASRLDSEAFF.

This sequence joins TRBV7-6 and TRBJ1-1; D is unclear. Trimming cost V 3 bases and J 6 bases, with 8 bases left between them. The CDR3 contains 12 residues. Germline CDR1 reads SGHVS; CDR2 reads FNYEAQ. The CDR3 loop is CASSFLNSEAFF. CDR3 nucleotides: TGTGCCAGCAGCTTCTTAAACTCTGAAGCTTTCTTT. Full variable domain (rest looked up from reference TRBV7-6 and TRBJ1-1): GAGVSQSPRYKVTKRGQDVALRCDPISGHVSLYWYRQALGQGPEFLTYFNYEAQQDKSGLPNDRFSAERPEGSISTLTIQRTEQRDSAMYRCASSFLNSEAFFGQGTRLTVV.